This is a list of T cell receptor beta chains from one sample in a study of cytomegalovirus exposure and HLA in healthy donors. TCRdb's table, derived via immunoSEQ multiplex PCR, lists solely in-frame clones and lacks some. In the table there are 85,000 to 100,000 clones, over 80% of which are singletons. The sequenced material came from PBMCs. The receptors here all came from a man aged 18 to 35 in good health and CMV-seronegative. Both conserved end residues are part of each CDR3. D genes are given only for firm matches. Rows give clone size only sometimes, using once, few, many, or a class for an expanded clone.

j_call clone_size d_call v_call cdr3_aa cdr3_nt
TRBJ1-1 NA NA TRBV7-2 CASSLRHRGNTEAFF TGTGCCAGCAGCTTACGGCACCGGGGGAACACTGAAGCTTTCTTT
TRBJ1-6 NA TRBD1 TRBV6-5 CASSYSTQGFSPLHF TGTGCCAGCAGTTACAGCACACAGGGGTTTTCACCCCTCCACTTT
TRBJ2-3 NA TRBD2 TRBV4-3 CASSLGLAADTQYF TGCGCCAGCAGCCTGGGACTAGCAGCAGATACGCAGTATTTT
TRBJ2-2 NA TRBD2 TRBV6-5 CASIKDGRSTGELFF TGTGCCAGCATTAAGGACGGGAGGAGCACCGGGGAGCTGTTTTTT
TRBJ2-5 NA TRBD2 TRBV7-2 CASSFAGEKETQYF TGTGCCAGCAGCTTCGCGGGAGAGAAGGAGACCCAGTACTTC
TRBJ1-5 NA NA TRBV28 CASFGQLANQPQHF TGTGCCAGCTTTGGACAACTTGCTAATCAGCCCCAGCATTTT
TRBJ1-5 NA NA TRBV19 CASSIEFQPLRGNNQPQHF TGTGCCAGTAGTATAGAGTTTCAACCCCTCAGGGGAAACAATCAGCCCCAGCATTTT
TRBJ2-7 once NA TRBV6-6 CASSNTRGAYEQYF TGTGCCAGCAGCAATACTAGAGGCGCCTACGAGCAGTACTTC
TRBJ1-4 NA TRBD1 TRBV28 CASRDPQGSGEKLFF TGTGCCAGCAGAGACCCACAGGGGTCCGGTGAAAAACTGTTTTTT
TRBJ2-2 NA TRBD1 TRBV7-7 CASSLAWQGAYTGELFF TGTGCCAGCAGCTTAGCTTGGCAGGGGGCGTACACCGGGGAGCTGTTTTTT
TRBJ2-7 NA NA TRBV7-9 CATQTPTGTRGYEQYF TGTGCCACCCAGACCCCAACCGGGACACGTGGCTACGAGCAGTACTTC
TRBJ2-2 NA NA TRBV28 CASSSTGTGELFF TGTGCCAGCAGTTCCACCGGCACCGGGGAGCTGTTTTTT
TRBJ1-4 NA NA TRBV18 CASSPNRAEKLFF TGTGCCAGCTCACCGAACAGGGCGGAAAAACTGTTTTTT
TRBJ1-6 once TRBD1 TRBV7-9 CASSLGGDNSPLHF TGTGCCAGCAGCCTAGGGGGCGATAATTCACCCCTCCACTTT
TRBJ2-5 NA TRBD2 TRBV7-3 CASSPGGGSVPQYF TGTGCCAGCAGCCCCGGCGGCGGGAGCGTCCCCCAGTACTTC
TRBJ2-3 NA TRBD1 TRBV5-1 CASSGMGQGIGGSTDTQYF TGCGCCAGCAGCGGAATGGGACAGGGGATCGGAGGGAGCACAGATACGCAGTATTTT
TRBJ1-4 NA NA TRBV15 CATSSETGVLNEKLFF TGTGCCACCAGCAGTGAAACCGGAGTCCTGAATGAAAAACTGTTTTTT
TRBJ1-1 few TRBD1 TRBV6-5 CASGNGGQVLPEAFF TGTGCCAGCGGAAACGGAGGACAGGTGTTACCTGAAGCTTTCTTT
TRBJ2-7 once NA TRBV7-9 CASSLGLLDGRRNEQYF TGTGCCAGCAGCCTGGGGCTACTGGACGGGAGAAGAAACGAGCAGTACTTC